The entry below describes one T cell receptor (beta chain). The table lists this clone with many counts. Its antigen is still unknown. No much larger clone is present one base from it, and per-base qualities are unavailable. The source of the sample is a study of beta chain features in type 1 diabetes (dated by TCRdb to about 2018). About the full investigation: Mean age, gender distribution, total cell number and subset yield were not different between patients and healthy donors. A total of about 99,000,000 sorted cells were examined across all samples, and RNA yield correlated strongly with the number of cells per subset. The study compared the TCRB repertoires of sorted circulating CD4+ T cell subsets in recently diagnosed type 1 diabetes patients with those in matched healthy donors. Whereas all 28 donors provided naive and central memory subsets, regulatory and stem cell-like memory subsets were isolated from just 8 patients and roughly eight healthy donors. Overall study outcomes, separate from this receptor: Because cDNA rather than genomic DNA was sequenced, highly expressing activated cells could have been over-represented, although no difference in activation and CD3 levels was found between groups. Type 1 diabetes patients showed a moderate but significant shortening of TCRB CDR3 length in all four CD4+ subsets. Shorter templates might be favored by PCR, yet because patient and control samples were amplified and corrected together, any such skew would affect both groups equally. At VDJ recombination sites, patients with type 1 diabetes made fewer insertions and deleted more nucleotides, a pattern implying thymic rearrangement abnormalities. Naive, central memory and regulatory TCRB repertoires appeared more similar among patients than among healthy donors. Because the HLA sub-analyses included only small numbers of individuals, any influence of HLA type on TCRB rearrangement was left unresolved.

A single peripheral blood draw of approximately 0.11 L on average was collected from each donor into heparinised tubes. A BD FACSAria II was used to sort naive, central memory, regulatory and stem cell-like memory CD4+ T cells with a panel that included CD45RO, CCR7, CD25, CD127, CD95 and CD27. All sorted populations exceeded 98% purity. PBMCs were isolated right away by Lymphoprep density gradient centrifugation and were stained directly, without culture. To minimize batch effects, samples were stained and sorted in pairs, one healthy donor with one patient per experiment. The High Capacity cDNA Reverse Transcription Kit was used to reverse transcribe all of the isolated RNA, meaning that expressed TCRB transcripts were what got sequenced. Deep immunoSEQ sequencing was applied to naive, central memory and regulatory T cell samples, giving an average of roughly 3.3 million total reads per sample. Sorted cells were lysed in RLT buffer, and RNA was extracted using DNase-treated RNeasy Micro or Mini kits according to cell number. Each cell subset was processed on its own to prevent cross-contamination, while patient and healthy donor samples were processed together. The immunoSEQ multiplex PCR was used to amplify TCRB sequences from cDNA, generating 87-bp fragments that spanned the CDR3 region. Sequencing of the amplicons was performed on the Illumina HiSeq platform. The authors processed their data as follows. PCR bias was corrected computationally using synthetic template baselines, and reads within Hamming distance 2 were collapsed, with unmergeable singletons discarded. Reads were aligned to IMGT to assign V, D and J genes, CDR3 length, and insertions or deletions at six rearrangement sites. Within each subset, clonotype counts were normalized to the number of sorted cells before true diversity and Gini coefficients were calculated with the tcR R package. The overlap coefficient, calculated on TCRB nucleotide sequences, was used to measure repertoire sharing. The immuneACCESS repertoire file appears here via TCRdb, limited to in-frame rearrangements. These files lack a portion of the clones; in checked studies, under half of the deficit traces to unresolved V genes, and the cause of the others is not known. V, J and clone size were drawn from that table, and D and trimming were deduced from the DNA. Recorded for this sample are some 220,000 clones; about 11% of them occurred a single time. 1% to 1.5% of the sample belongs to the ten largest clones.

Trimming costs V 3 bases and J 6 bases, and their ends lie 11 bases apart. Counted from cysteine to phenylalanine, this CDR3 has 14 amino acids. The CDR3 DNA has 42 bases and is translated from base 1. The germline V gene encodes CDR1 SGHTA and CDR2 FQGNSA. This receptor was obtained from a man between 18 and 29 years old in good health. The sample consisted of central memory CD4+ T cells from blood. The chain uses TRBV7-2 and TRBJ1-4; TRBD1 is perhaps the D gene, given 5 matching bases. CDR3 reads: CASSFQGGDEKLFF. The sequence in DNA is TGTGCCAGCAGCTTCCAGGGTGGGGATGAAAAACTGTTTTTT.